The rows below give T cell receptor beta chains drawn from one sample of a study of CD8 T cells in Susac syndrome. TCRdb re-analysed the immunoSEQ multiplex PCR reads in MiXCR, keeping a single row per CDR3 protein. The sample has about 190,000 distinct CDR3 sequences, over 90% seen once. What was sequenced was CD8+ T cells from PBMCs. These receptors were taken from a human donor with Susac syndrome. Both conserved end residues are part of each CDR3. The D gene is left open where the match is weak. Expanded clones are given a class, and other clones once, few, many or no size at all.

j_call: TRBJ2-7
v_call: TRBV12-3/TRBV12-4
d_call: -
clone_size: -
cdr3_nt: TGTGCCAGCAGTTTACTAGTCCACGAGCAGTACTTC
cdr3_aa: CASSLLVHEQYF

j_call: TRBJ1-1
v_call: TRBV20-1
d_call: -
clone_size: -
cdr3_nt: TGCAGTGCTAGAGGTCTAAGGACTGAAGCTTTCTTT
cdr3_aa: CSARGLRTEAFF

j_call: TRBJ2-1
v_call: TRBV13
d_call: -
clone_size: -
cdr3_nt: TGTGCCAGCAGCGACCCGGACGTACGAAATGAGCAGTTCTTC
cdr3_aa: CASSDPDVRNEQFF

j_call: TRBJ2-1
v_call: TRBV7-3
d_call: -
clone_size: once
cdr3_nt: TGTGCCAGCAGCTCCTCCCACAATGAGCAGTTCTTC
cdr3_aa: CASSSSHNEQFF

j_call: TRBJ2-5
v_call: TRBV12-3/TRBV12-4
d_call: -
clone_size: -
cdr3_nt: TGTGCCAGCAGTTCCGGGATTTTCTCAGAGACCCAGTACTTC
cdr3_aa: CASSSGIFSETQYF

j_call: TRBJ1-1
v_call: TRBV29-1
d_call: TRBD1
clone_size: -
cdr3_nt: TGCAGCGTTAGGACAGGGGGCTTTTCTGAAGCTTTCTTT
cdr3_aa: CSVRTGGFSEAFF

j_call: TRBJ2-7
v_call: TRBV12-3/TRBV12-4
d_call: TRBD1
clone_size: -
cdr3_nt: TGTGCCAGCAGTTTTGGGGACAGGGCCTACGAGCAGTACTTC
cdr3_aa: CASSFGDRAYEQYF

j_call: TRBJ2-7
v_call: TRBV9
d_call: -
clone_size: -
cdr3_nt: TGTGCCAGCAGCGCTAGGGACAATACCTACGAGCAGTACTTC
cdr3_aa: CASSARDNTYEQYF

j_call: TRBJ2-7
v_call: TRBV20-1
d_call: TRBD2
clone_size: -
cdr3_nt: TGCAGTGCTAGTCGCCTAGCGGGTCCCATCTCCTACGAGCAGTACTTC
cdr3_aa: CSASRLAGPISYEQYF

j_call: TRBJ2-7
v_call: TRBV5-6
d_call: TRBD2
clone_size: -
cdr3_nt: TGTGCCAGCAGCTCCGATAGCGGGGCTCAAGGGCAGTACTTC
cdr3_aa: CASSSDSGAQGQYF

j_call: TRBJ2-3
v_call: TRBV20-1
d_call: -
clone_size: -
cdr3_nt: TGCAGTGCCAATCGACCGGATTACACAGATACGCAGTATTTT
cdr3_aa: CSANRPDYTDTQYF

j_call: TRBJ2-5
v_call: TRBV6-5
d_call: TRBD2
clone_size: -
cdr3_nt: TGTGCCAGCAGGACGACTAGCGGGAGTGAGACCCAGTACTTC
cdr3_aa: CASRTTSGSETQYF

j_call: TRBJ1-5
v_call: TRBV9
d_call: -
clone_size: -
cdr3_nt: TGTGCCAGCAGCTCAGGAGGGGGGGCCAAGCAGCCCCAGCATTTT
cdr3_aa: CASSSGGGAKQPQHF

j_call: TRBJ2-7
v_call: TRBV28
d_call: TRBD1
clone_size: -
cdr3_nt: TGTGCCAGCATGGGGACAGGGCTAGGTAAGGGTACCTACGAGCAGTACTTC
cdr3_aa: CASMGTGLGKGTYEQYF

j_call: TRBJ2-6
v_call: TRBV13
d_call: -
clone_size: -
cdr3_nt: TGTGCCAGCGGAGGGCACTCTGGGGCCAACGTCCTGACTTTC
cdr3_aa: CASGGHSGANVLTF

j_call: TRBJ1-2
v_call: TRBV7-9
d_call: -
clone_size: -
cdr3_nt: TGTGCCAGCAGCTTAGAAGGCCTAGGCTACACCTTC
cdr3_aa: CASSLEGLGYTF

j_call: TRBJ1-6
v_call: TRBV2
d_call: TRBD1
clone_size: -
cdr3_nt: TGTGCCAGCTCCCTACAGGGGGAGGATAATTCACCCCTCCACTTT
cdr3_aa: CASSLQGEDNSPLHF

j_call: TRBJ2-6
v_call: TRBV24-1
d_call: -
clone_size: -
cdr3_nt: TGTGCCACCAGTCCCGGGAGTGGGGCCAACGTCCTGACTTTC
cdr3_aa: CATSPGSGANVLTF

j_call: TRBJ2-7
v_call: TRBV30
d_call: -
clone_size: -
cdr3_nt: TGTGCCTGGAGTTTGTCCTACGAGCAGTACTTC
cdr3_aa: CAWSLSYEQYF

j_call: TRBJ1-2
v_call: TRBV5-1
d_call: TRBD1
clone_size: -
cdr3_nt: TGCGCCAGCAGCCGGGACAGGGGGCAATGGGGCTACACCTTC
cdr3_aa: CASSRDRGQWGYTF

j_call: TRBJ1-5
v_call: TRBV6-5
d_call: TRBD1
clone_size: once
cdr3_nt: TGTGCCAGCAGCCAGGGGGAGGGGGAACAGCCCCAGCATTTT
cdr3_aa: CASSQGEGEQPQHF

j_call: TRBJ2-3
v_call: TRBV10-3
d_call: TRBD2
clone_size: -
cdr3_nt: TGTGCCATCAGTGGTCATGTCGGGGGGGCAACAGATACGCAGTATTTT
cdr3_aa: CAISGHVGGATDTQYF

j_call: TRBJ2-5
v_call: TRBV5-4
d_call: TRBD1
clone_size: -
cdr3_nt: TGTGCCAGCAGCACCCGGGACCCGGGACAGTTAGAGACCCAGTACTTC
cdr3_aa: CASSTRDPGQLETQYF

j_call: TRBJ2-7
v_call: TRBV28
d_call: TRBD1
clone_size: once
cdr3_nt: TGTGCCAGCAGTACCGACAGGGGCCACCCCTACGAGCAGTACTTC
cdr3_aa: CASSTDRGHPYEQYF

j_call: TRBJ2-7
v_call: TRBV9
d_call: -
clone_size: -
cdr3_nt: TGTGCCAGCAGCGTCAAAAGGTCCGCCGAGCAGTACTTC
cdr3_aa: CASSVKRSAEQYF

j_call: TRBJ2-5
v_call: TRBV6-1
d_call: TRBD2
clone_size: -
cdr3_nt: TGTGCCAGCAGCAAGACTAGCGGGGGGGCCAAGGAGACCCAGTACTTC
cdr3_aa: CASSKTSGGAKETQYF

j_call: TRBJ1-5
v_call: TRBV18
d_call: -
clone_size: -
cdr3_nt: TGTGCCAGCTCACCCGGAGGGCGGTATAGCAATCAGCCCCAGCATTTT
cdr3_aa: CASSPGGRYSNQPQHF

j_call: TRBJ1-5
v_call: TRBV11-2
d_call: TRBD1
clone_size: -
cdr3_nt: TGTGCCAGCAGCTTAGGAGGGGGCAAACAGCCCCAGCATTTT
cdr3_aa: CASSLGGGKQPQHF

j_call: TRBJ2-1
v_call: TRBV20-1
d_call: TRBD2
clone_size: once
cdr3_nt: TGCAGTGCCGGGGGGGGTCAAGGAAATGAGCAGTTCTTC
cdr3_aa: CSAGGGQGNEQFF

j_call: TRBJ2-7
v_call: TRBV6-2/TRBV6-3
d_call: TRBD2
clone_size: -
cdr3_nt: TGTGCCAGCAGTTACGGGCTGACTAGCGGGGTGACCTACGAGCAGTACTTC
cdr3_aa: CASSYGLTSGVTYEQYF

j_call: TRBJ2-7
v_call: TRBV5-1
d_call: TRBD1
clone_size: -
cdr3_nt: TGCGCCAGCAGCTTCCGTCAGGGGGTGACCTCCTACGAGCAGTACTTC
cdr3_aa: CASSFRQGVTSYEQYF

j_call: TRBJ2-7
v_call: TRBV20-1
d_call: TRBD2
clone_size: -
cdr3_nt: TGCAGTGCTAGAGGGGGGGGGACTACAGTTGGCGAGCAGTACTTC
cdr3_aa: CSARGGGTTVGEQYF

j_call: TRBJ1-1
v_call: TRBV25-1
d_call: -
clone_size: -
cdr3_nt: TGTGCCAGCACTCATCCAGCGGGTTGGGCTTTCTTT
cdr3_aa: CASTHPAGWAFF

j_call: TRBJ2-5
v_call: TRBV2
d_call: TRBD2
clone_size: -
cdr3_nt: TGTGCCAGCAGTCCGGGACTAGCGGGAATAGAGACCCAGTACTTC
cdr3_aa: CASSPGLAGIETQYF

j_call: TRBJ2-7
v_call: TRBV29-1
d_call: TRBD1
clone_size: -
cdr3_nt: TGCAGCGTCCGACAGGGGCCTTACGAGCAGTACTTC
cdr3_aa: CSVRQGPYEQYF

j_call: TRBJ1-4
v_call: TRBV20-1
d_call: TRBD1
clone_size: -
cdr3_nt: TGCAGTGCCAGGGGGCCAGCTAATGAAAAACTGTTTTTT
cdr3_aa: CSARGPANEKLFF

j_call: TRBJ2-3
v_call: TRBV19
d_call: TRBD2
clone_size: -
cdr3_nt: TGTGCCAGTAGTACCGGACTAGCGGCCCGCACAGATACGCAGTATTTT
cdr3_aa: CASSTGLAARTDTQYF

j_call: TRBJ1-2
v_call: TRBV7-9
d_call: -
clone_size: -
cdr3_nt: TGTGCCAGCAGCCCCCGAGACCCCGGTGGCTACACCTTC
cdr3_aa: CASSPRDPGGYTF

j_call: TRBJ2-5
v_call: TRBV29-1
d_call: TRBD1
clone_size: -
cdr3_nt: TGCAGCGTTGGAGGGGACAGCCAAGAGACCCAGTACTTC
cdr3_aa: CSVGGDSQETQYF

j_call: TRBJ1-5
v_call: TRBV12-3/TRBV12-4
d_call: -
clone_size: -
cdr3_nt: TGTGCCAGCAGTTACGACAGACATAGCAATCAGCCCCAGCATTTT
cdr3_aa: CASSYDRHSNQPQHF

j_call: TRBJ1-4
v_call: TRBV30
d_call: -
clone_size: -
cdr3_nt: TGTGCCTGGAGTGTAGGCGAAAATGAAAAACTGTTTTTT
cdr3_aa: CAWSVGENEKLFF

j_call: TRBJ2-3
v_call: TRBV18
d_call: -
clone_size: -
cdr3_nt: TGTGCCAGCTCACCGACGGGTATCCGCACAGATACGCAGTATTTT
cdr3_aa: CASSPTGIRTDTQYF

j_call: TRBJ2-1
v_call: TRBV12-3/TRBV12-4
d_call: -
clone_size: -
cdr3_nt: TGTGCCAGCAGTCCCGCAGCTTACAATGAGCAGTTCTTC
cdr3_aa: CASSPAAYNEQFF

j_call: TRBJ2-1
v_call: TRBV12-3/TRBV12-4
d_call: TRBD2
clone_size: few
cdr3_nt: TGTGCCAGCAGTCCGAGCGGGGCCTACAATGAGCAGTTCTTC
cdr3_aa: CASSPSGAYNEQFF

j_call: TRBJ2-7
v_call: TRBV6-1
d_call: -
clone_size: -
cdr3_nt: TGTGCCAGCCTGGGTCCAGACTCCTACGAGCAGTACTTC
cdr3_aa: CASLGPDSYEQYF

j_call: TRBJ1-6
v_call: TRBV3-1
d_call: -
clone_size: -
cdr3_nt: TGTGCCAGCAGCCAAGCGGGGGATTCACCCCTCCACTTT
cdr3_aa: CASSQAGDSPLHF

j_call: TRBJ1-5
v_call: TRBV4-1
d_call: -
clone_size: -
cdr3_nt: TGCGCCAGCAGCCGAAGACAGGCTCAGGATCAGCCCCAGCATTTT
cdr3_aa: CASSRRQAQDQPQHF

j_call: TRBJ1-2
v_call: TRBV7-9
d_call: TRBD1
clone_size: -
cdr3_nt: TGTGCCAGCAGCCAACCGACAGGGAACGGCTACACCTTC
cdr3_aa: CASSQPTGNGYTF

j_call: TRBJ2-7
v_call: TRBV2
d_call: -
clone_size: -
cdr3_nt: TGTGCCAGCAGTGAAGCAGGGATGTCCGAGCAGTACTTC
cdr3_aa: CASSEAGMSEQYF

j_call: TRBJ2-7
v_call: TRBV29-1
d_call: -
clone_size: -
cdr3_nt: TGCAGCGTTGTGCAGGGTTCCTACGAGCAGTACTTC
cdr3_aa: CSVVQGSYEQYF

j_call: TRBJ2-1
v_call: TRBV5-6
d_call: TRBD2
clone_size: -
cdr3_nt: TGTGCCAGCAGCCAACGACTAGCGAATAATGAGCAGTTCTTC
cdr3_aa: CASSQRLANNEQFF

j_call: TRBJ2-7
v_call: TRBV20-1
d_call: -
clone_size: -
cdr3_nt: TGCAGTGCTAGGTCCTCCGGGGGCGGGAAGGGTTACGAGCAGTACTTC
cdr3_aa: CSARSSGGGKGYEQYF

j_call: TRBJ2-7
v_call: TRBV12-3/TRBV12-4
d_call: -
clone_size: -
cdr3_nt: TGTGCCAGCAGTTGGGCCGATGAGGGCCTATACGAGCAGTACTTC
cdr3_aa: CASSWADEGLYEQYF

j_call: TRBJ1-5
v_call: TRBV7-3
d_call: -
clone_size: -
cdr3_nt: TGTGCCAGCAGCTTAGACGGGAGTCAGCCCCAGCATTTT
cdr3_aa: CASSLDGSQPQHF

j_call: TRBJ2-7
v_call: TRBV15
d_call: -
clone_size: -
cdr3_nt: TGTGCCACCAGCAGAGGGGCGGGGGCTTCCTACGAGCAGTACTTC
cdr3_aa: CATSRGAGASYEQYF

j_call: TRBJ2-7
v_call: TRBV20-1
d_call: -
clone_size: once
cdr3_nt: TGCAGTGCTAGACCCCGGGACGTACTCTACGAGCAGTACTTC
cdr3_aa: CSARPRDVLYEQYF

j_call: TRBJ1-1
v_call: TRBV29-1
d_call: -
clone_size: -
cdr3_nt: TGCAGCGGTCTCCGGGCTTCCACTGAAGCTTTCTTT
cdr3_aa: CSGLRASTEAFF

j_call: TRBJ2-3
v_call: TRBV7-2
d_call: TRBD1
clone_size: -
cdr3_nt: TGTGCCAGCAGCTTGGTGCGGACAGGACGGGGAGATACGCAGTATTTT
cdr3_aa: CASSLVRTGRGDTQYF

j_call: TRBJ2-1
v_call: TRBV30
d_call: TRBD1
clone_size: -
cdr3_nt: TGTGCCTGGAGTGATCAGGGGGCCAATGAGCAGTTCTTC
cdr3_aa: CAWSDQGANEQFF

j_call: TRBJ1-5
v_call: TRBV20-1
d_call: -
clone_size: -
cdr3_nt: TGCAGTGCTAGACCTCCAGGGGTCAGCAATCAGCCCCAGCATTTT
cdr3_aa: CSARPPGVSNQPQHF